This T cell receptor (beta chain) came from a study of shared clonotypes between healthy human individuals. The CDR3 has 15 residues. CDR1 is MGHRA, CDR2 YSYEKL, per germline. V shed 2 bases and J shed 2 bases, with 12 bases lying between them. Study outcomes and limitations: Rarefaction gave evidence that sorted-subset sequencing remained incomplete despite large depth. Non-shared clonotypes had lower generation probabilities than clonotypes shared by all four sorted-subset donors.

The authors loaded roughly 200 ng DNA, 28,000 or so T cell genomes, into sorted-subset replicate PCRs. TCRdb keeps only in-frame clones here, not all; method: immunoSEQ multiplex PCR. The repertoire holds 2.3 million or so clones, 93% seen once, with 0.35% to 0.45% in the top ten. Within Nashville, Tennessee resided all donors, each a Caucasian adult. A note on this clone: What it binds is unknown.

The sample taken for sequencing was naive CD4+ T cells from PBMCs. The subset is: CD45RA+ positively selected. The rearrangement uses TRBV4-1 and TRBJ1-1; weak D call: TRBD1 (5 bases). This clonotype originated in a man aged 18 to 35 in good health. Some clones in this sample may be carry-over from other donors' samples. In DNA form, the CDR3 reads TGCGCCAGCAGCCAACCCCAACGGGGCAACACTGAAGCTTTCTTT. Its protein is CASSQPQRGNTEAFF.